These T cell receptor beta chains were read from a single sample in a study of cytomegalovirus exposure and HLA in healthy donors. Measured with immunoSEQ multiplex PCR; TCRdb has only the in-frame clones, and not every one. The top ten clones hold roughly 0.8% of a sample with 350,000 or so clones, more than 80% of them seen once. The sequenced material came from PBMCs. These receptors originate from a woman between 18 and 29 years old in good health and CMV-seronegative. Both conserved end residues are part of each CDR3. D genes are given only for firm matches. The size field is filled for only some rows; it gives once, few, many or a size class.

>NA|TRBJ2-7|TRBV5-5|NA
CASSPWRASYEQYF
TGTGCCAGCAGCCCGTGGAGGGCCTCCTACGAGCAGTACTTC
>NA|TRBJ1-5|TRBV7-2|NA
CASSPGGSNQPQHF
TGTGCCAGCAGCCCGGGAGGCAGCAATCAGCCCCAGCATTTT
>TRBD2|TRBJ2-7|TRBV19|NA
CASSIPSSGTYEQYF
TGTGCCAGTAGTATTCCGTCTAGCGGGACCTACGAGCAGTACTTC
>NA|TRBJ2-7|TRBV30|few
CAWSPLAAGRGEQYF
TGTGCCTGGAGTCCCTTGGCGGCGGGGCGAGGCGAGCAGTACTTC
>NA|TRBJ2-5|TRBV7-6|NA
CASSLDRTVQETQYF
TGTGCCAGCAGCTTAGACCGGACAGTTCAAGAGACCCAGTACTTC
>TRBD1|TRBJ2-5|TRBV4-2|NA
CASSQGRGGQETQYF
TGTGCCAGCAGCCAAGGAAGAGGGGGCCAGGAGACCCAGTACTTC
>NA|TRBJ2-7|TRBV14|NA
CASSLSYEQYF
TGTGCCAGCAGCCTATCGTACGAGCAGTACTTC
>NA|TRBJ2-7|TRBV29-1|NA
CSVEGGADSYEQYF
TGCAGCGTTGAAGGAGGAGCTGATTCCTACGAGCAGTACTTC
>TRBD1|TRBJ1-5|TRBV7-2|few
CASSLGQGASQPQHF
TGTGCCAGCAGCTTAGGACAGGGGGCGAGTCAGCCCCAGCATTTT
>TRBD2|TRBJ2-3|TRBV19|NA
CATRAGAGTDTQYF
TGTGCCACTAGAGCGGGAGCCGGCACAGATACGCAGTATTTT
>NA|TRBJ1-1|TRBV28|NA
CASSTLLRGAEAFF
TGTGCCAGCAGCACGCTGCTCCGTGGAGCTGAAGCTTTCTTT
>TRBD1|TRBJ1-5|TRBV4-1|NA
CASSQKDRAQPQHF
TGCGCCAGCAGCCAAAAGGACAGGGCCCAGCCCCAGCATTTT
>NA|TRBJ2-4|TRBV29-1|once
CSVSPPGQLAKNIQYF
TGCAGCGTGTCCCCCCCCGGACAGCTAGCCAAAAACATTCAGTACTTC
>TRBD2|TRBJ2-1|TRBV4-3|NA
CASSQEPSGSSYNEQFF
TGCGCCAGCAGCCAAGAACCCAGCGGGAGTTCCTACAATGAGCAGTTCTTC
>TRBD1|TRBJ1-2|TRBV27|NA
CASSPDRVGNGYTF
TGTGCCAGCAGCCCGGACAGGGTGGGCAATGGCTACACCTTC
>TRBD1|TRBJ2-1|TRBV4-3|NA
CASSRIGDSHNEQFF
TGCGCCAGCAGCCGCATAGGGGACAGTCACAATGAGCAGTTCTTC
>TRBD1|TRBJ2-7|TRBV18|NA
CASSPGPTGAIYEQYF
TGTGCCAGCTCACCCGGGCCGACAGGGGCGATCTACGAGCAGTACTTC
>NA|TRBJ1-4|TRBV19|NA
CASSMGGPNEKLFF
TGTGCCAGTAGTATGGGGGGGCCTAATGAAAAACTGTTTTTT
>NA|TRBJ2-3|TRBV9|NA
CASSVEVGGTDTQYF
TGTGCCAGCAGCGTAGAGGTCGGGGGTACAGATACGCAGTATTTT
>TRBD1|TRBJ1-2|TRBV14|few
CASSPGQGVFGYTF
TGTGCCAGCAGCCCCGGACAGGGGGTTTTTGGCTACACCTTC
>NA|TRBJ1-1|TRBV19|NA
CASTSGRSSNTEAFF
TGTGCCAGTACCTCGGGGAGAAGCTCGAACACTGAAGCTTTCTTT
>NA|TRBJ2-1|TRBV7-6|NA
CASSRSSWSSYNEQFF
TGTGCCAGCAGCCGTAGCTCATGGTCCTCCTACAATGAGCAGTTCTTC
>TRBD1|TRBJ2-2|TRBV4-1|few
CASSQSRDRSTGELFF
TGCGCCAGCAGCCAGAGCCGGGACAGGAGCACCGGGGAGCTGTTTTTT
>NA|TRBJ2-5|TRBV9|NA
CASSVRSGETQYF
TGTGCCAGCAGCGTACGGTCAGGAGAGACCCAGTACTTC
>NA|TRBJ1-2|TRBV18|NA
CASSYPGYGYTF
TGTGCCAGCTCATACCCCGGCTATGGCTACACCTTC
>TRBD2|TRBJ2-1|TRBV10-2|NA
CASFPTSGRTLEQFF
TGCGCCTCCTTCCCCACCAGCGGGAGGACCCTCGAGCAGTTCTTC
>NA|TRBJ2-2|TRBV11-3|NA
CASSEHNTGELFF
TGTGCCAGCAGCGAACACAACACCGGGGAGCTGTTTTTT
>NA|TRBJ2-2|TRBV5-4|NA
CASSSLASPGELFF
TGTGCCAGCAGCTCACTAGCTTCCCCCGGGGAGCTGTTTTTT
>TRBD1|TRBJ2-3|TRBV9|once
CASSVGTDLSTDTQYF
TGTGCCAGCAGCGTGGGGACAGACCTAAGCACAGATACGCAGTATTTT
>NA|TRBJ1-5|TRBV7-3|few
CASSLRADQPQHF
TGTGCCAGCAGCCTCCGAGCTGATCAGCCCCAGCATTTT
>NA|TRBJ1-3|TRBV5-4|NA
CASSTGLPSSGNTIYF
TGTGCCAGCAGCACGGGACTGCCGAGCTCTGGAAACACCATATATTTT
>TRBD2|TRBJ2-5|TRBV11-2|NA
CASSLAYSGGDSQYF
TGTGCCAGCAGCTTAGCTTATAGCGGGGGGGACAGCCAGTACTTC
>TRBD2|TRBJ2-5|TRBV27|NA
CASSLLGLAGGMQTQYF
TGTGCCAGCAGTTTATTGGGACTAGCGGGAGGGATGCAGACCCAGTACTTC
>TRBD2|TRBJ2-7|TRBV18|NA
CASSPKRTSGDYGGF
TGTGCCAGCTCCCCAAAGAGAACTAGCGGGGACTACGGGGGCTTC
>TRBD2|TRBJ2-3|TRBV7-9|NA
CATCSGRAFTDTQYF
TGTGCCACCTGTAGCGGGAGGGCCTTCACAGATACGCAGTATTTT
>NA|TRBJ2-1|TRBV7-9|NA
CASSLAFSLDSGEQFF
TGTGCCAGCAGCTTAGCTTTTAGCTTGGACAGCGGTGAGCAGTTCTTC
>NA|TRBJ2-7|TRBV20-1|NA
CSAERVQEQYF
TGCAGTGCCGAACGGGTACAAGAGCAGTACTTC
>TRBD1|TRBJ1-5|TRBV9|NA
CASSVGTGGYQPQHF
TGTGCCAGCAGCGTCGGGACAGGAGGGTATCAGCCCCAGCATTTT